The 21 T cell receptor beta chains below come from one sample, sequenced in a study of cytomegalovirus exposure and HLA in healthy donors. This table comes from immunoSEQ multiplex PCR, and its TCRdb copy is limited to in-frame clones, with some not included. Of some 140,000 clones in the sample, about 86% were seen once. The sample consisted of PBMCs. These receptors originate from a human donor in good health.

CDR3 loop: CASSPGGRNTEAFF. The CDR3 nucleotides are TGTGCCAGCAGCCCAGGGGGCCGGAACACTGAAGCTTTCTTT. This chain connects TRBV7-8 to TRBJ1-1; 8 nucleotides align to TRBD1. This CDR3 contains 14 residues. V trimming: 5 bases; J trimming: 1 base; junction bases outside the gene matches: 3. Germline V gives CDR1 SGHVS, CDR2 FQNEAQ.

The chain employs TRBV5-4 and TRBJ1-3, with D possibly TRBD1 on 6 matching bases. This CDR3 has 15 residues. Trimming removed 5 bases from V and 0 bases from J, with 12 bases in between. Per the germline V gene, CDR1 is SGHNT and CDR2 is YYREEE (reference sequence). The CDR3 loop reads CASSWDTSSGNTIYF. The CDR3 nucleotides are TGTGCCAGCAGTTGGGACACCAGCTCTGGAAACACCATATATTTT.

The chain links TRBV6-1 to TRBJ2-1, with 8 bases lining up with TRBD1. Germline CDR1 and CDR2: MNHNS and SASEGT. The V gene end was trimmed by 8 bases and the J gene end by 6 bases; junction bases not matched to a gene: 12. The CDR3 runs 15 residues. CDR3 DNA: TGTGCCAGCCTCACAGGGGGTCTAGGGGCCAATGAGCAGTTCTTC. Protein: CASLTGGLGANEQFF.

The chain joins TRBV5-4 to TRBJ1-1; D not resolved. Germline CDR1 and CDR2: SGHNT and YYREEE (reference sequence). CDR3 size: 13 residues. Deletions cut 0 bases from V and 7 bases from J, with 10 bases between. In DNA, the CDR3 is TGTGCCAGCAGCTTGGGGAGCGCACTTGAAGCTTTCTTT. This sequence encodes CASSLGSALEAFF.

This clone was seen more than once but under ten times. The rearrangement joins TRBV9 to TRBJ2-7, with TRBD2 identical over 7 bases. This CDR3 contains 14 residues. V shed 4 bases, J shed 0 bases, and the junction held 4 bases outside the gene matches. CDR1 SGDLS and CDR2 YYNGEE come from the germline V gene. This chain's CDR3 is CASSFGTTSYEQYF. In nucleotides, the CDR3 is TGTGCCAGCAGCTTTGGGACTACCTCCTACGAGCAGTACTTC.

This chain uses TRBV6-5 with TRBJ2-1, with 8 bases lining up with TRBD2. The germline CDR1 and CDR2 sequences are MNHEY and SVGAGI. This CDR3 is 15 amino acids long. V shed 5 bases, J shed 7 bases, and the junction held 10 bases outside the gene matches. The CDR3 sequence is CASSGSSGSGNEQFF. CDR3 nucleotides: TGTGCCAGCAGTGGTTCAAGCGGGAGTGGTAATGAGCAGTTCTTC.

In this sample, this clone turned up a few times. CDR3 amino acids: CASSPRGLRGYTF. In DNA form, the CDR3 reads TGTGCCAGCAGCCCCCGAGGGCTTCGTGGCTACACCTTC. The gene calls are TRBV5-6 and TRBJ1-2, with D uncertain. CDR3 length equals 13 residues. V dropped 4 bases and J dropped 7 bases, with 14 bases sitting between them. CDR1 and CDR2 from the germline V gene are SGHDT and YYEEEE.

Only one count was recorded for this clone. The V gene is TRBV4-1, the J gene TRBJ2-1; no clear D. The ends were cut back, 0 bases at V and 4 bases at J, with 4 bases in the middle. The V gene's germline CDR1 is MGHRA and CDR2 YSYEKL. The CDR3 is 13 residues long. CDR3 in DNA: TGCGCCAGCAGCCAAGAGCTATACAATGAGCAGTTCTTC. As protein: CASSQELYNEQFF.

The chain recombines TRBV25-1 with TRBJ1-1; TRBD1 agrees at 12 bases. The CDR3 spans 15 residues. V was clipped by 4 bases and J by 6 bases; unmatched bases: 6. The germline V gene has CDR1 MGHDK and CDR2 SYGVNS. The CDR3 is CASSVLGQGASEAFF. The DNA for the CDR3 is TGTGCCAGCAGTGTTCTGGGACAGGGGGCTTCTGAAGCTTTCTTT.

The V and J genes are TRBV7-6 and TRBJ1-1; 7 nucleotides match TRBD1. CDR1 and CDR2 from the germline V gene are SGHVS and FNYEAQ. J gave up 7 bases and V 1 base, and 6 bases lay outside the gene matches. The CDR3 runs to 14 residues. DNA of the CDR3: TGTGCCAGCAGCTTAGGTGGCGGGGACAGTGAAGCTTTCTTT. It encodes CASSLGGGDSEAFF.

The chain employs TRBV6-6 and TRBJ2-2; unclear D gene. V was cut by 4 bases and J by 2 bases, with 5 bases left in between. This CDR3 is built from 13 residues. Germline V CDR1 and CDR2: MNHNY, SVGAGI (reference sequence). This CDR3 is CASSSSNTGELFF. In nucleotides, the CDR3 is TGTGCCAGCAGTTCTTCTAACACCGGGGAGCTGTTTTTT.

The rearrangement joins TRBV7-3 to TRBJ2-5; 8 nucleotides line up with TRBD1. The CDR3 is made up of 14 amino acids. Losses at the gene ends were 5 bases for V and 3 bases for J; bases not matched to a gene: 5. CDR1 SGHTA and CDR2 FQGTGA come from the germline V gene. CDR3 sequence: CASSTDRGEETQYF. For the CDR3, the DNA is TGTGCCAGCAGCACCGACAGGGGAGAAGAGACCCAGTACTTC.

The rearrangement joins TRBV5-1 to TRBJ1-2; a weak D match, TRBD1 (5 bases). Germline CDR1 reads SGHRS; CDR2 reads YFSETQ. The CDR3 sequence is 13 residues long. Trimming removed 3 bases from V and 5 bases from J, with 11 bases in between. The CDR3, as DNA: TGCGCCAGCAGCTCAGAACAGGTGTATGGCTACACCTTC. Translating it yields CASSSEQVYGYTF.

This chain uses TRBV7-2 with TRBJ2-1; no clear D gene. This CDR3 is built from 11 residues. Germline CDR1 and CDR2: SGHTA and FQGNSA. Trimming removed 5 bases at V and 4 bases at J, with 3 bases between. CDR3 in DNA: TGTGCCAGCAGCCCTTACAATGAGCAGTTCTTC. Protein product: CASSPYNEQFF.

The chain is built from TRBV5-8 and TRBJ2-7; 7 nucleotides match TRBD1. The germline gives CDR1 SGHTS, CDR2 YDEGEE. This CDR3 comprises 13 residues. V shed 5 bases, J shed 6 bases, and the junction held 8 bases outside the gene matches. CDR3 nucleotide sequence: TGTGCCAGCAGAACATGGACAGGTTCCGAGCAGTACTTC. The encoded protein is CASRTWTGSEQYF.

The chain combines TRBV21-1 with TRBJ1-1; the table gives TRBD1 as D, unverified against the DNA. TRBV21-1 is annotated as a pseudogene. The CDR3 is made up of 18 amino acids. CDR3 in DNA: TGTGCCAGCAGCAAAGTTTTCTACAGGGGGGACGTGGTCACTGAAGCTTTCTTT. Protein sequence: CASSKVFYRGDVVTEAFF.

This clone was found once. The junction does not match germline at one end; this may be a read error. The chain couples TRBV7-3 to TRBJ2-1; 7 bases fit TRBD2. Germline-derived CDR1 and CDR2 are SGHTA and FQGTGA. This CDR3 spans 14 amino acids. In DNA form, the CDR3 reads TGTACCAGCAGCTATAATGTTGGGGGGGATGAGCAGTTCTTC. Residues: CTSSYNVGGDEQFF.

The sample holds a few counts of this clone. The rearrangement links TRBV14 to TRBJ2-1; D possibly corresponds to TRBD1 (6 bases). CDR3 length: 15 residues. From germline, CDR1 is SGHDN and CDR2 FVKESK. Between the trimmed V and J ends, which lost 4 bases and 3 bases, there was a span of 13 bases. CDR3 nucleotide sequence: TGTGCCAGCAGCCGCACCACAGGGTTCTACAATGAGCAGTTCTTC. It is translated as CASSRTTGFYNEQFF. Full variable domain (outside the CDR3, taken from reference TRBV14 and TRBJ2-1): EAGVTQFPSHSVIEKGQTVTLRCDPISGHDNLYWYRRVMGKEIKFLLHFVKESKQDESGMPNNRFLAERTGGTYSTLKVQPAELEDSGVYFCASSRTTGFYNEQFFGPGTRLTVL.

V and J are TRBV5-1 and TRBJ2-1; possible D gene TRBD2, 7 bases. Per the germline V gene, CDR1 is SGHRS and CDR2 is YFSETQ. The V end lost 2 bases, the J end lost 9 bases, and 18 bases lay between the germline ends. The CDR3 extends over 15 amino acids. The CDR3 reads CASSFPGGGAGEQFF. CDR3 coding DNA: TGCGCCAGCAGCTTTCCTGGAGGGGGGGCCGGTGAGCAGTTCTTC.

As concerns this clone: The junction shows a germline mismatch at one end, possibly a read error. The CDR3 nucleotides are TGTGCCAGCAGCGGGACAGGGTTGGCTCTCCGTGGCTACGCCTTC. The encoded protein is CASSGTGLALRGYAF. V and J are TRBV5-4 and TRBJ1-2, with TRBD1 identical over 9 bases. The CDR3 runs 15 residues. Germline-derived CDR1 and CDR2 are SGHNT and YYREEE (reference sequence).

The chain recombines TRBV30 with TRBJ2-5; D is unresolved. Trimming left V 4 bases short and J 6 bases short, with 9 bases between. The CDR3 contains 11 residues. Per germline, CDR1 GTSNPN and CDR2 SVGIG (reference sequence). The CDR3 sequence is CAWNQEKTQYF. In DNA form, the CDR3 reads TGTGCCTGGAATCAAGAGAAGACCCAGTACTTC.